This entry lists 19 T cell receptor beta chains sequenced from one sample in a study of CD8+ T cells in alopecia areata. As the sequencing template, cDNA was produced by extracting RNA and reverse transcribing it. Libraries were prepared by immunoSEQ multiplex PCR; TCRdb keeps only in-frame clonotypes and omits some of them. The profile shows about 42,000 clones, just over 65% of them singletons. Treatment indicated: oral pan-JAK inhibitor, 5-10 mg twice daily. This specimen consisted of CD8+ T cells sorted from blood, obtained at week 4, from a patient treated with tofacitinib. The receptors come from a human donor with alopecia areata.

The table lists this clone with a few counts. This rearrangement joins TRBV7-9 to TRBJ1-4; no firm D call. The length of the CDR3 is 16 residues. The V end was cut by 1 base, the J end by 0 bases, with 9 bases between. Germline lookup yields CDR1 SEHNR and CDR2 FQNEAQ (reference sequence). Written as DNA, the CDR3 is TGTGCCAGCAGCTTAGTGTCACGTTCAACTAATGAAAAACTGTTTTTT. Residues: CASSLVSRSTNEKLFF.

Only one count was recorded for this clone. The rearrangement uses TRBV19 and TRBJ1-2, with TRBD1 as a possible D gene (5 bases). This CDR3 contains 13 residues. Germline assignment: CDR1 LNHDA and CDR2 SQIVND (reference sequence). The germline V and J ends were trimmed by 5 bases and 5 bases, with 12 bases remaining between them. For the CDR3, the DNA is TGTGCCAGTAGTCCGGGACGGATATATGGCTACACCTTC. This gives the protein CASSPGRIYGYTF.

This clone was recorded once. The V gene is TRBV29-1, the J gene TRBJ2-7; D remains ambiguous. CDR3 length: 13 amino acids. The germline V and J ends were trimmed by 1 base and 2 bases, with 9 bases remaining between them. From germline, CDR1 is SQVTM and CDR2 ANQGSEA. The CDR3: CSVEGRKPYEQYF. The CDR3 DNA follows: TGCAGCGTTGAAGGCAGGAAGCCCTACGAGCAGTACTTC.

This clone occurred a few times. The V gene is TRBV6-6, the J gene TRBJ1-1; a possible D gene is TRBD1 (5 bases). This CDR3 comprises 12 residues. From germline, CDR1 is MNHNY and CDR2 SVGAGI (reference sequence). Trimming pared 8 bases from V and 2 bases from J, leaving 9 bases between. The CDR3 reads CASGAGNTEAFF. The CDR3 region has the DNA TGTGCCAGCGGGGCGGGAAACACTGAAGCTTTCTTT.

The CDR3 is CASSAGGSQAKNIQYF. CDR3 nucleotide sequence: TGTGCCAGCAGCGCCGGGGGCTCTCAAGCCAAAAACATTCAGTACTTC. The V gene is TRBV9, the J gene TRBJ2-4, with D perhaps assigned TRBD1 or TRBD2 (6 bases each). Trimming took off 3 bases at V and 0 bases at J, with 13 bases between the two ends. Germline lookup yields CDR1 SGDLS and CDR2 YYNGEE. This CDR3 has 16 amino acids.

The rearrangement uses TRBV11-2 and TRBJ1-1; perhaps TRBD1 as D (6 bases). In germline, CDR1 is SGHAT, CDR2 FQNNGV. The CDR3 contains 13 residues. Trimming shortened V by 5 bases and J by 1 base, and 8 bases separated the two germline ends. The CDR3: CASSAQGNTEAFF. CDR3 nucleotide sequence: TGTGCCAGCAGCGCACAGGGGAACACTGAAGCTTTCTTT.

A few counts support this clone. The chain joins TRBV6-5 to TRBJ1-2; no clear D. The CDR3 sequence is 14 residues long. CDR1 and CDR2 from the germline V gene are MNHEY and SVGAGI. Trimming cost V 1 base and J 8 bases, with 14 bases left between them. CDR3 sequence reads: CASSYLPLGEGYTF. CDR3 coding DNA: TGTGCCAGCAGTTACTTGCCCCTTGGGGAGGGCTACACCTTC.

This chain connects TRBV7-9 to TRBJ1-5; tentative D call: TRBD1 (6 bases). The CDR3 extends over 14 amino acids. The V gene lost 5 bases and the J gene lost 6 bases, with 14 bases spanning the gap. The germline V gene encodes CDR1 SEHNR and CDR2 FQNEAQ (reference sequence). CDR3 nucleotide sequence: TGTGCCAGCAGCCAAGGGGGAGGGGGTCAGCCCCAGCATTTT. Translation gives CASSQGGGGQPQHF. The full variable domain, completed using reference TRBV7-9 and TRBJ1-5, is DTGVSQNPRHKITKRGQNVTFRCDPISEHNRLYWYRQTLGQGPEFLTYFQNEAQLEKSRLLSDRFSAERPKGSFSTLEIQRTEQGDSAMYLCASSQGGGGQPQHFGDGTRLSIL.

J is TRBJ2-5 and V is TRBV29-1, with D tentatively TRBD1 (6 bases). CDR3 size: 12 residues. Trimming took 7 bases from V and 7 from J, leaving 16 bases between them. CDR1 and CDR2 (germline): SQVTM, ANQGSEA. The CDR3 DNA reads as TGCAGCGCAGACTCAGGGGTTCGGACCCAGTACTTC. This gives the protein CSADSGVRTQYF.

J is TRBJ1-2 and V is TRBV29-1; no clear D gene. CDR1 and CDR2 (germline): SQVTM, ANQGSEA. The CDR3 runs 11 residues. V lost 7 bases and J 5 bases, leaving 11 bases between the germline ends. This chain's CDR3 is CSAAGEYGYTF. CDR3 coding DNA: TGCAGCGCCGCCGGAGAATATGGCTACACCTTC.

This CDR3 reads CSVEEADQETQYF. The CDR3 DNA reads TGCAGCGTTGAAGAGGCAGACCAAGAGACCCAGTACTTC. The rearrangement joins TRBV29-1 to TRBJ2-5; D is unresolved. There are 13 residues in the CDR3. Trimming shortened V by 0 bases and J by 0 bases, and 5 bases separated the two germline ends. CDR1 SQVTM and CDR2 ANQGSEA come from the germline V gene.

The chain employs TRBV11-1 and TRBJ1-5; 10 nucleotides match TRBD1. V dropped 8 bases and J dropped 6; count of bases not matched to a gene: 10. The CDR3 is made up of 15 amino acids. Germline V gene lookup returns CDR1 SGHAT and CDR2 FQDESV (reference sequence). The CDR3, as DNA: TGTGCCAGCCCTAGGTCGACAGGGGGCTGTCAGCCCCAGCATTTT. Its translation is CASPRSTGGCQPQHF. The variable domain in full, completed from reference TRBV11-1 and TRBJ1-5, reads EAEVAQSPRYKITEKSQAVAFWCDPISGHATLYWYRQILGQGPELLVQFQDESVVDDSQLPKDRFSAERLKGVDSTLKIQPAELGDSAMYLCASPRSTGGCQPQHFGDGTRLSIL.

V is TRBV15 and J is TRBJ2-2, with 14 bases identical to TRBD2. This CDR3 has 16 amino acids. With V trimmed by 3 bases and J by 4 bases, 1 base remained unmatched. Germline lookup yields CDR1 LNHNV and CDR2 YYDKDF (reference sequence). CDR3 protein: CATSRGLAGVTGELFF. In DNA form, the CDR3 reads TGTGCCACCAGCAGGGGACTAGCGGGGGTCACCGGGGAGCTGTTTTTT.

The chain has TRBV9 and TRBJ1-2, with unresolved D. Trimming removed 3 bases from V and 3 bases from J, with 12 bases in between. The V gene's germline CDR1 is SGDLS and CDR2 YYNGEE. The CDR3 consists of 14 residues. The CDR3 DNA is TGTGCCAGCAGCGCCCCCCACGGATACTATGGCTACACCTTC. This sequence encodes CASSAPHGYYGYTF.

This clone has a handful of counts. CDR3 in amino acids: CACRDSTNEKLFF. As DNA, the CDR3 is TGTGCCTGTAGAGACTCAACTAATGAAAAACTGTTTTTT. V is TRBV30 and J is TRBJ1-4; the D is unclear. With 6 bases removed from V and 0 bases from J, the gap between germline ends came to 8 bases. This CDR3 contains 13 residues. The germline gives CDR1 GTSNPN, CDR2 SVGIG (reference sequence).

The V and J genes are TRBV29-1 and TRBJ2-3; D is perhaps TRBD1 (5 bases). CDR1 SQVTM and CDR2 ANQGSEA come from the germline V gene. Trimming took off 3 bases at V and 5 bases at J, with 21 bases between the two ends. This CDR3 contains 16 residues. CDR3 region: CSVDRGQGRRLDTQYF. The CDR3 DNA reads as TGCAGCGTTGATAGAGGACAAGGGCGTAGGTTAGATACGCAGTATTTT.

A few counts support this clone. CDR3 sequence reads: CASRTHARDEQFF. The CDR3 nucleotides read TGTGCCAGCAGGACCCATGCCCGCGATGAGCAGTTCTTC. The chain links TRBV2 to TRBJ2-1; D remains unclear. The V and J ends lost 6 bases and 8 bases respectively, with 14 bases between them. The CDR3 runs 13 residues. Germline loops: CDR1 SNHLY, CDR2 FYNNEI. Full variable domain (missing parts from reference TRBV2 and TRBJ2-1): EPEVTQTPSHQVTQMGQEVILRCVPISNHLYFYWYRQILGQKVEFLVSFYNNEISEKSEIFDDQFSVERPDGSNFTLKIRSTKLEDSAMYFCASRTHARDEQFFGPGTRLTVL.

The table lists this clone with a few counts. Other DNA sequences in the same sample also yield this CDR3. This chain uses TRBV4-3 with TRBJ2-1; D is undetermined. V lost 2 bases, J lost 6 bases, and 8 bases lay in between. Germline V lookup: CDR1 LGHNA, CDR2 YSLEER. This CDR3 is 13 amino acids long. The CDR3: CASSQSLSNEQFF. The CDR3 region has the DNA TGCGCCAGCAGCCAAAGCCTAAGCAATGAGCAGTTCTTC.

This chain joins TRBV14 and TRBJ2-3; D is ambiguous. Trimming removed 4 bases at V and 4 bases at J, with 15 bases between. CDR1 and CDR2 (germline): SGHDN, FVKESK. The CDR3 has 15 residues. Written as DNA, the CDR3 is TGTGCCAGCAGCCCGGCTGCCGAACGTCCAGATACGCAGTATTTT. Its translation: CASSPAAERPDTQYF.